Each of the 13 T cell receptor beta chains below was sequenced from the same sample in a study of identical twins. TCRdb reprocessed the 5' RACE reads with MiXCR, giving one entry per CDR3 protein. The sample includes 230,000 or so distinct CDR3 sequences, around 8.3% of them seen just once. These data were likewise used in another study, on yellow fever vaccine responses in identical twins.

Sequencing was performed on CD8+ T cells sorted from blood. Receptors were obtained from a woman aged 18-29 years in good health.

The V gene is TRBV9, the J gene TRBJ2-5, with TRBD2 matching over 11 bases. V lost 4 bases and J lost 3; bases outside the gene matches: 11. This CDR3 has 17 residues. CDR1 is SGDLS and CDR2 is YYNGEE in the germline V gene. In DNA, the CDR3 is TGTGCCAGCAGCCCGGGGACTAGCGGAGGGAGCAAAGAGACCCAGTACTTC. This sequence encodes CASSPGTSGGSKETQYF.

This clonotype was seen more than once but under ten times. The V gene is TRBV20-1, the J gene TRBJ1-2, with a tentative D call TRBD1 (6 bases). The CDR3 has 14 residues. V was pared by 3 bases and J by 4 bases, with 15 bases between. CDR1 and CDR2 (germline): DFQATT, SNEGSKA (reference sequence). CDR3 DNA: TGCAGTGCTAGGGGGGACACAGCACCCTATGGCTACACCTTC. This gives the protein CSARGDTAPYGYTF.

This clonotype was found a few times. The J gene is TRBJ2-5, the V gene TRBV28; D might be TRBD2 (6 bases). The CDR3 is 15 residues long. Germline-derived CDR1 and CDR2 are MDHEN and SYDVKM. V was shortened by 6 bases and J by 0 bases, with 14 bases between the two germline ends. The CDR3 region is CASSRRRGNQETQYF. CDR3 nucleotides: TGTGCCAGCAGCAGAAGACGGGGGAACCAAGAGACCCAGTACTTC.

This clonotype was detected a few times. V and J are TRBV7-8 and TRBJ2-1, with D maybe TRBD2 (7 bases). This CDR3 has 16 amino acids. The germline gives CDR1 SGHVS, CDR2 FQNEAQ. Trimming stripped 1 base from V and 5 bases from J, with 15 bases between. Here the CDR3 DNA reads TGTGCCAGCAGCTTAGGGGTGGGGGGGCTAAACAATGAGCAGTTCTTC. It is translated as CASSLGVGGLNNEQFF. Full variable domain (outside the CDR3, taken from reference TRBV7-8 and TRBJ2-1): GAGVSQSPRYKVAKRGQDVALRCDPISGHVSLFWYQQALGQGPEFLTYFQNEAQLDKSGLPSDRFFAERPEGSVSTLKIQRTQQEDSAVYLCASSLGVGGLNNEQFFGPGTRLTVL.

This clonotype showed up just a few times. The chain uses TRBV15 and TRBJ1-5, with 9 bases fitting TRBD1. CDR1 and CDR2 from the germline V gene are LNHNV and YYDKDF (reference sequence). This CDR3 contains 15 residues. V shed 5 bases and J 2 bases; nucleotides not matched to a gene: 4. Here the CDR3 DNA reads TGTGCCACCAGCCGGGACAGGGCGGGCAATCAGCCCCAGCATTTT. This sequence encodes CATSRDRAGNQPQHF.

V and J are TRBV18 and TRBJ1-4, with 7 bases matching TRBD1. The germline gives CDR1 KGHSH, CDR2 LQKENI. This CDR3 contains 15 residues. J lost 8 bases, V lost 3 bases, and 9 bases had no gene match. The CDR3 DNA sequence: TGTGCCAGCTCACCGACCGGGACAGCACACGAAAAACTGTTTTTT. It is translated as CASSPTGTAHEKLFF.

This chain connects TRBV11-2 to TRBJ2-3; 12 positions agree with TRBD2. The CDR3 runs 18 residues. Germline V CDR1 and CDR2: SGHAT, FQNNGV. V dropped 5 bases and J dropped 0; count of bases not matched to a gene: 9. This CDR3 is CASSRGLAGLSSTDTQYF. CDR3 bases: TGTGCCAGCAGCCGCGGACTAGCGGGACTCTCTAGCACAGATACGCAGTATTTT.

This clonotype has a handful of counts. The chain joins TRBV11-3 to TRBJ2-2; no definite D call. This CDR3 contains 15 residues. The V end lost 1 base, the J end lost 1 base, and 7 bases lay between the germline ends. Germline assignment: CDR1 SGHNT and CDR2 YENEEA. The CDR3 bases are TGTGCCAGCAGCTTAGTCACGGAGAACACCGGGGAGCTGTTTTTT. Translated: CASSLVTENTGELFF. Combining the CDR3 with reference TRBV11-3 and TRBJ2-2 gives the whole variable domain EAGVVQSPRYKIIEKKQPVAFWCNPISGHNTLYWYLQNLGQGPELLIRYENEEAVDDSQLPKDRFSAERLKGVDSTLKIQPAELGDSAVYLCASSLVTENTGELFFGEGSRLTVL.

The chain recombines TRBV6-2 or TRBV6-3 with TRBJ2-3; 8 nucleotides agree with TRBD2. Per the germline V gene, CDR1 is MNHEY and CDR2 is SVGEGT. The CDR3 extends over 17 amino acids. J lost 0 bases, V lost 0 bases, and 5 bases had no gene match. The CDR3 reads CASSYSSREGSTDTQYF. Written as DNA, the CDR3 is TGTGCCAGCAGTTACTCGAGTCGGGAGGGGAGCACAGATACGCAGTATTTT.

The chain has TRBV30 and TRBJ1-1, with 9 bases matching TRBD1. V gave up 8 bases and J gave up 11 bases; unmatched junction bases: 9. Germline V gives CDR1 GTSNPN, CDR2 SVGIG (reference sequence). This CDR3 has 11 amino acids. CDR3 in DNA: TGTGCCCATTACAGGGGGCCAGGGGCTTTCTTT. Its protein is CAHYRGPGAFF.

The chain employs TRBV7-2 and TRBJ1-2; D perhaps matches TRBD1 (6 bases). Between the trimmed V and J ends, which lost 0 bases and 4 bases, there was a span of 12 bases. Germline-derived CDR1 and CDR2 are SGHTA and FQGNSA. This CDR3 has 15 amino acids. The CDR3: CASSLAKDRLYGYTF. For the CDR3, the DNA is TGTGCCAGCAGCTTAGCGAAGGACAGACTCTATGGCTACACCTTC.

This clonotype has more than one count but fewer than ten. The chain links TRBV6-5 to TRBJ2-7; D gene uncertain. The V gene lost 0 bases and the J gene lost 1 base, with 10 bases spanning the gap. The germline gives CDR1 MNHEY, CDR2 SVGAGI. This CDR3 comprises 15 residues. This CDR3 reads CASSYSVPGSYEQYF. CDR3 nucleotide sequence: TGTGCCAGCAGTTACTCGGTTCCCGGATCCTACGAGCAGTACTTC.

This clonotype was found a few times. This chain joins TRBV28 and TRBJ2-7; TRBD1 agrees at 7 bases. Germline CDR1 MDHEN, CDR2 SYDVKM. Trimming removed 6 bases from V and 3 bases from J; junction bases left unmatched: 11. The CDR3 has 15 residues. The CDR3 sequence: CASRTVGTENYEQYF. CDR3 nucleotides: TGTGCCAGCAGGACCGTAGGGACAGAGAACTACGAGCAGTACTTC.